The T cell receptor beta chain under discussion was sequenced for a study of cytomegalovirus exposure and HLA in healthy donors. Study as a whole: In an earlier analysis, 90 million to 130 million unique TCR beta sequences were found from approximately 190 million T cells. Within the Caucasian-associated ancestry cluster were roughly 81% of the 398 genotyped donors.

On this clone itself: What it recognizes is unknown.

Whole-study results and caveats: Highly shared sequence variants in one cluster were likely a sequencing artifact.

With 60 Vbeta and 13 Jbeta primers, the PCR was carried out. Libraries were prepared by immunoSEQ multiplex PCR; TCRdb keeps only in-frame clonotypes and omits some of them. This table has more than 100,000 clones, less than 65% appearing once. The source is a man aged 40-50 years in good health and CMV-seropositive. Input material: PBMCs.

CDR3 in amino acids: CASSPRQGTSPLHF. Written as DNA, the CDR3 is TGTGCCAGCAGCCCCAGACAGGGGACTTCACCCCTCCACTTT. The rearrangement joins TRBV12-1 to TRBJ1-6; TRBD1 reflects the table's D call only, with no check against the DNA. TRBV12-1 is deemed a pseudogene. CDR3 size: 14 residues.